Following are 18 T cell receptor beta chains from one sample sequenced in a study of blood T cell repertoires in COVID-19. Sequenced by immunoSEQ multiplex PCR; TCRdb stores in-frame clones only, minus some. The sample carries about 140,000 clones, less than 85% recorded once. Sequenced sample: peripheral blood. These TCRs come from a woman older than 75 in a cohort sampled during active or convalescent COVID-19.

The rearrangement uses TRBV6-6 and TRBJ2-3; no clear D gene. The germline V and J ends were trimmed by 5 bases and 4 bases, with 10 bases remaining between them. Germline-derived CDR1 and CDR2 are MNHNY and SVGAGI (reference sequence). There are 13 residues in the CDR3. The CDR3: CASSRGGPDTQYF. The CDR3 DNA sequence: TGTGCCAGCAGTAGAGGTGGTCCAGATACGCAGTATTTT.

The chain employs TRBV28 and TRBJ1-1; 7 nucleotides agree with TRBD1. This CDR3 is 15 amino acids long. The germline V gene has CDR1 MDHEN and CDR2 SYDVKM. The V gene end was trimmed by 5 bases and the J gene end by 0 bases; junction bases not matched to a gene: 6. CDR3 nucleotides: TGTGCCAGCAGTAATACAGGGGCCATGAACACTGAAGCTTTCTTT. Its translation: CASSNTGAMNTEAFF.

The chain links TRBV5-4 to TRBJ2-1, with 8 bases matching TRBD2. Germline loops: CDR1 SGHNT, CDR2 YYREEE (reference sequence). J gave up 2 bases and V 0 bases, and 7 bases lay outside the gene matches. This CDR3 region has 17 residues. The CDR3 here is CASSLASFGGAYNEQFF. CDR3 nucleotide sequence: TGTGCCAGCAGCTTGGCCTCGTTCGGGGGGGCCTACAATGAGCAGTTCTTC.

V gene TRBV5-1 combines with J gene TRBJ2-5, with TRBD2 matching over 14 bases. Germline lookup yields CDR1 SGHRS and CDR2 YFSETQ. V gave up 4 bases and J gave up 0 bases; unmatched junction bases: 5. The CDR3 totals 17 residues. The CDR3 reads CASSPGLAGAYQETQYF. As DNA, the CDR3 is TGCGCCAGCAGCCCGGGACTAGCGGGGGCCTACCAAGAGACCCAGTACTTC. The variable domain in full, completed from reference TRBV5-1 and TRBJ2-5, reads KAGVTQTPRYLIKTRGQQVTLSCSPISGHRSVSWYQQTPGQGLQFLFEYFSETQRNKGNFPGRFSGRQFSNSRSEMNVSTLELGDSALYLCASSPGLAGAYQETQYFGPGTRLLVL.

The chain joins TRBV6-2 or TRBV6-3 to TRBJ2-5, with D possibly matching TRBD1 (6 bases). Germline V gene data show CDR1 as MNHEY and CDR2 as SVGEGT. V dropped 5 bases and J dropped 5 bases, with 15 bases sitting between them. This CDR3 contains 14 residues. The CDR3 loop reads CASSRQDAKETQYF. The CDR3 DNA reads TGTGCCAGCAGTCGACAGGACGCAAAGGAGACCCAGTACTTC.

The chain couples TRBV5-1 to TRBJ2-7; 7 bases fit TRBD1. Germline V gene lookup returns CDR1 SGHRS and CDR2 YFSETQ. This CDR3 has 12 residues. The J segment lost 6 bases and the V segment lost 4 bases, leaving 4 bases of the junction unmatched. The CDR3, as DNA: TGCGCCAGCAGCATTTCAGGGGGCGAGCAGTACTTC. This codes for CASSISGGEQYF.

The genes are TRBV4-2 and TRBJ1-2; D not resolved. The CDR3 consists of 14 residues. The V gene's germline CDR1 is LGHNA and CDR2 YNFKEQ. Trimming removed 0 bases at V and 5 bases at J, with 10 bases between. DNA for the CDR3: TGTGCCAGCAGCCAAGATAGCCAGCTATATGGCTACACCTTC. Translation gives CASSQDSQLYGYTF.

Turning to this clone: Mismatch with germline at one junction end may stem from a read error. The chain uses TRBV18 and TRBJ1-2, with D tentatively TRBD1 (6 bases). Germline CDR1 reads KGHSH; CDR2 reads LQKENI. This CDR3 contains 14 residues. The chain's CDR3 is CASSPPGAKYGYTF. DNA of the CDR3: TGTGCCAGCTCACCACCGGGGGCTAAGTATGGCTACACCTTC.

This sequence joins TRBV19 and TRBJ1-4; TRBD1 might be the D (5 bases). This CDR3 has 16 residues. V dropped 4 bases and J dropped 1 base, with 13 bases sitting between them. Germline V gene lookup returns CDR1 LNHDA and CDR2 SQIVND (reference sequence). The DNA for the CDR3 is TGTGCCAGTAGTAGGCTAGCGAGGGGAACTAATGAAAAACTGTTTTTT. Protein sequence: CASSRLARGTNEKLFF.

The V gene is TRBV27, the J gene TRBJ1-2, with TRBD1 matching over 10 bases. The CDR3 runs to 15 residues. CDR1 MNHEY and CDR2 SMNVEV come from the germline V gene (reference sequence). V shed 2 bases and J 4 bases; nucleotides not matched to a gene: 4. For the CDR3, the DNA is TGTGCCAGCAGTTTAGGACAGGGGGGCCTCTATGGCTACACCTTC. Translated: CASSLGQGGLYGYTF.

The V gene is TRBV29-1, the J gene TRBJ1-1; D gene unclear. Germline V gene data show CDR1 as SQVTM and CDR2 as ANQGSEA. The CDR3 sequence is 12 residues long. CDR3 coding DNA: TGCACCTACCGACATCTGAACACTGAAGCTTTCTTT. As protein: CTYRHLNTEAFF.

CDR3 sequence reads: CASSILAGPTDTQYF. The CDR3 nucleotides read TGTGCCAGTAGTATACTAGCGGGGCCCACAGATACGCAGTATTTT. The chain combines TRBV19 with TRBJ2-3; 9 bases match TRBD2. Germline CDR1 is LNHDA and CDR2 is SQIVND (reference sequence). J was trimmed by 2 bases and V by 2 bases; bases with no gene match: 2. There are 15 residues in the CDR3.

This CDR3 reads CASNGPGADTQYF. Written as DNA, the CDR3 is TGTGCCAGCAATGGGCCTGGGGCTGATACGCAGTATTTT. The rearrangement joins TRBV6-6 to TRBJ2-3, with D perhaps TRBD1 (5 bases). Germline V gene sequence: CDR1 MNHNY, CDR2 SVGAGI (reference sequence). This CDR3 comprises 13 residues. V lost 7 bases and J 6 bases, leaving 14 bases between the germline ends.

This CDR3 is CASRPGRGYTF. CDR3 sequence (DNA): TGTGCCAGCAGACCCGGGAGAGGCTACACCTTC. The gene calls are TRBV6-6 and TRBJ1-2; D ambiguous. V was trimmed by 6 bases and J by 8 bases, leaving 10 bases between them. Germline-derived CDR1 and CDR2 are MNHNY and SVGAGI (reference sequence). CDR3 length: 11 amino acids.

The chain links TRBV5-4 to TRBJ1-1, with 7 bases matching TRBD1. CDR1 and CDR2 from the germline V gene are SGHNT and YYREEE (reference sequence). CDR3 length equals 15 residues. After removal of 0 bases from V and 6 bases from J, the junction contained 8 bases not matched to a gene. CDR3 amino acids: CASSLGPGQTPEAFF. CDR3 bases: TGTGCCAGCAGCTTGGGGCCGGGACAGACACCTGAAGCTTTCTTT.

The V call is TRBV12-3 or TRBV12-4, the J call TRBJ1-2, with D possibly matching TRBD1 (6 bases). With 8 bases removed from V and 7 bases from J, the gap between germline ends came to 14 bases. This CDR3 region has 12 residues. The CDR3: CASLGGGPGYTF. In DNA, the CDR3 is TGTGCCAGCTTAGGCGGGGGGCCTGGCTACACCTTC.

The CDR3 loop reads CASSLDMNTEAFF. The CDR3 DNA sequence: TGTGCCAGCAGTTTAGATATGAACACTGAAGCTTTCTTT. V is TRBV12-3 or TRBV12-4 and J is TRBJ1-1; D is uncertain. This CDR3 spans 13 amino acids. The ends were cut back, 1 base at V and 0 bases at J, with 3 bases in the middle.

V is TRBV19 and J is TRBJ2-1, with 9 bases that match TRBD1. The CDR3 spans 14 residues. CDR1 LNHDA and CDR2 SQIVND come from the germline V gene (reference sequence). Trimming cost V 4 bases and J 9 bases; bases outside gene matches: 7. CDR3 residues: CASSRQGDEGEQFF. CDR3 in DNA: TGTGCCAGTAGTAGACAGGGGGACGAGGGTGAGCAGTTCTTC.